Presented here are 12 T cell receptor beta chains from one specimen sequenced in a study of PD-L1 blockade in urothelial cancer. The table came from immunoSEQ multiplex PCR; TCRdb's copy has only in-frame clones and leaves some out. Among about 100,000 clones, roughly nine tenths were seen once, and the ten largest hold 0.8% to 1%. The sample was PBMCs, taken around atezolizumab (anti-PD-L1) treatment. These TCRs come from a woman of 80 years or more with urothelial cancer.

The chain has TRBV5-4 and TRBJ2-5, with 12 bases that match TRBD2. V trimming: 4 bases; J trimming: 4 bases; junction bases outside the gene matches: 2. The CDR3 consists of 14 residues. Germline CDR1 is SGHNT and CDR2 is YYREEE (reference sequence). CDR3 region: CASSPGLAGETQYF. The CDR3 DNA is TGTGCCAGCAGCCCGGGACTAGCGGGAGAGACCCAGTACTTC.

The chain has TRBV19 and TRBJ2-2; 12 positions agree with TRBD1. Losses at the gene ends were 3 bases for V and 6 bases for J; bases not matched to a gene: 2. This CDR3 contains 15 residues. Germline assignment: CDR1 LNHDA and CDR2 SQIVND (reference sequence). CDR3 in amino acids: CASSIRDRGPGELFF. For the CDR3, the DNA is TGTGCCAGTAGTATCCGGGACAGGGGGCCCGGGGAGCTGTTTTTT.

This clone showed up just a few times. This rearrangement joins TRBV13 to TRBJ2-1, with 8 bases aligning to TRBD2. The V and J ends lost 1 base and 3 bases, in that order; junction bases with no gene match: 5. Germline loops: CDR1 PRHDT, CDR2 FYEKMQ (reference sequence). This CDR3 has 16 amino acids. This CDR3 is CASSLEREGLYNEQFF. Here the CDR3 DNA reads TGTGCCAGCAGCTTAGAACGGGAGGGCCTCTACAATGAGCAGTTCTTC.

The chain joins TRBV27 to TRBJ1-1, with D perhaps matching TRBD1 (6 bases). CDR1 MNHEY and CDR2 SMNVEV come from the germline V gene (reference sequence). V was cut by 8 bases and J by 1 base, with 11 bases left in between. This CDR3 region has 13 residues. CDR3 amino acids: CASGGTRNTEAFF. In nucleotides, the CDR3 is TGTGCCAGCGGGGGCACGAGGAACACTGAAGCTTTCTTT.

The V call is TRBV29-1, the J call TRBJ2-7; 9 bases line up with TRBD2. From germline, CDR1 is SQVTM and CDR2 ANQGSEA. Trimming cost V 4 bases and J 4 bases; bases outside gene matches: 5. This CDR3 is 13 amino acids long. CDR3 residues: CSVVSGSWYEQYF. DNA for the CDR3: TGCAGCGTTGTTAGCGGGAGTTGGTACGAGCAGTACTTC.

The chain uses TRBV6-6 and TRBJ2-5; TRBD2 agrees at 11 bases. This CDR3 region has 13 residues. V lost 5 bases, J lost 5 bases, and 1 base stayed unmatched. The germline CDR1 and CDR2 sequences are MNHNY and SVGAGI (reference sequence). DNA of the CDR3: TGTGCCAGCAGTGCTAGCGGGGGGGAGACCCAGTACTTC. Its protein product is CASSASGGETQYF.

This sequence joins TRBV6-5 and TRBJ1-5; D is unresolved. The CDR3 spans 14 residues. V lost 0 bases and J lost 3, with 6 bases in between. The germline V gene encodes CDR1 MNHEY and CDR2 SVGAGI. The CDR3 bases are TGTGCCAGCAGTTACTCAGCGATCAATCAGCCCCAGCATTTT. Protein: CASSYSAINQPQHF.

The gene calls are TRBV19 and TRBJ2-7; 9 bases are a match to TRBD1. The germline gives CDR1 LNHDA, CDR2 SQIVND (reference sequence). The CDR3 is made up of 14 amino acids. Losses at the gene ends were 10 bases for V and 2 bases for J; bases not matched to a gene: 9. The CDR3 loop reads CATDSGTGTYEQYF. CDR3 DNA: TGTGCCACCGACAGTGGGACAGGGACCTACGAGCAGTACTTC.

V and J are TRBV27 and TRBJ2-7, with 7 bases lining up with TRBD2. This CDR3 region has 15 residues. Germline-derived CDR1 and CDR2 are MNHEY and SMNVEV (reference sequence). The J segment lost 0 bases and the V segment lost 3 bases, leaving 5 bases of the junction unmatched. CDR3 amino acids: CASSFRGRDSYEQYF. The CDR3 region has the DNA TGTGCCAGCAGTTTTCGGGGGAGGGACTCCTACGAGCAGTACTTC.

V is TRBV4-2 and J is TRBJ2-1; 13 nucleotides agree with TRBD2. With V trimmed by 1 base and J by 8 bases, 5 bases remained unmatched. Germline-derived CDR1 and CDR2 are LGHNA and YNFKEQ. The CDR3 contains 16 residues. The CDR3 loop is CASSQAGTSGNDEQFF. CDR3 DNA: TGTGCCAGCAGCCAAGCCGGGACTAGCGGGAACGATGAGCAGTTCTTC.

The chain recombines TRBV2 with TRBJ2-1; 8 bases fit TRBD2. CDR1 SNHLY and CDR2 FYNNEI come from the germline V gene. Trimming took 3 bases from V and 1 from J; bases not matched to a gene: 14. CDR3 length: 19 residues. The CDR3 sequence: CASSEFTGPSGSSYNEQFF. CDR3 in DNA: TGTGCCAGCAGTGAGTTCACAGGGCCAAGCGGGAGTTCCTACAATGAGCAGTTCTTC.

V gene TRBV6-1 combines with J gene TRBJ1-1; D uncertain. CDR3 length: 12 amino acids. In germline, CDR1 is MNHNS, CDR2 SASEGT. V was cut by 7 bases and J by 2 bases, with 8 bases left in between. Written as DNA, the CDR3 is TGTGCCAGCATGGCGGGTAACACTGAAGCTTTCTTT. Amino acid sequence: CASMAGNTEAFF.